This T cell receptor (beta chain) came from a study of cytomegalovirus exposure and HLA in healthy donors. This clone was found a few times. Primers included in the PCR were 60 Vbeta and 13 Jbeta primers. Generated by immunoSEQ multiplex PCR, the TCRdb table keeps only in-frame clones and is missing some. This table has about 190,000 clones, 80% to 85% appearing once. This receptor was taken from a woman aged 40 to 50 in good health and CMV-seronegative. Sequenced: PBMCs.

The CDR3 DNA reads as TGTGCCTCGAATATGGGAGGAGGGGTAGTCTTATACACCTTC. Encoded protein: CASNMGGGVVLYTF. The V gene is TRBV19, the J gene TRBJ1-2; possibly TRBD1 for D (5 bases). CDR1 is LNHDA, CDR2 SQIVND, per germline (reference sequence). The CDR3 spans 14 residues. Trimming stripped 11 bases from V and 11 bases from J, with 27 bases between.